The TCR beta chain described here comes from a study of blood T cells in healthy people across ages (dated by TCRdb to about 2015). As for the study more broadly: In model experiments, template switching captured roughly one uniquely barcoded TCR beta cDNA molecule for every two T cells. Donors of different ages were randomly distributed across sequencing lanes to avoid experimental bias. To track age-related changes in TCR beta repertoire diversity, the study relied on deep sequencing normalized with unique cDNA molecular identifiers. For two donors (one aged 18 to 30 and one aged 80 or older), the study analyzed two additional independent replicas of 1 million unique cDNA reads from the same blood draw. Four age groups were formed from the donors: young (average about 16 years), middle-aged (around 40), aged (more than 55) and long-lived (about 75).

Broader findings and caveats from the paper: As age increased, observed TCR beta diversity per million T cells dropped in a roughly linear way, and a significant reduction was already evident by age about 40. Since profiling was done on bulk unsorted PBMCs, naive and antigen-experienced compartments could not be conclusively compared. Donor CMV infection status was unknown, potentially confounding age-related changes in expanded clonotypes. Estimates of total diversity based on one million sequenced T cells were regarded as lower bounds and as underestimates. Compared with the aged group, the long-lived group had more naive CD4+ T cells, fewer expanded clones and increased TCR diversity, a pattern suggesting age selection. There was a strong correlation between observed TCR beta diversity and the percentage of naive T cells measured by flow cytometry.

Concerning this clonotype: Its antigen is not yet known. A single base separates this from a much larger clone, so it may be a read error.

Libraries were constructed by 5' RACE. Data came from an Illumina HiSeq 2500. A second roughly 6 to 12 cycle PCR used a sample-barcoded 5' primer and a J-beta primer mix. Each TCR beta cDNA molecule received a unique molecular identifier from a template-switch 5' adaptor carrying 12 random nucleotides. Each sample yielded at least 3 million CDR3-containing paired-end reads. The Mint cDNA synthesis kit, primed by a TRBC-specific oligonucleotide, was used to synthesize first-strand cDNA from all RNA. All cDNA was treated with uracil-DNA glycosylase and then went through a first 18-cycle PCR with the universal primers M1SS and BC2_uni_R. As for how the authors treated the data: Normalization of each sample was performed by random selection of 1 million high-quality reads, each carrying a distinct molecular identifier. Instead of being binned into consensus sequences, reads with shared molecular identifiers were discarded. MiTCR, run with a Q25 quality threshold and the strictest error-elimination algorithm, handled CDR3 identification, clonotype clustering and error correction. Lower-bound total TCR beta diversity was estimated with a nonparametric unseen species model using Euler transformation. Using fastp at Q25 and MiXCR, TCRdb reprocessed the public reads and kept productive beta chains. Each CDR3 protein appears once, grouped with its most common genes and DNA. TCRdb's processing, not the authors' own work, is the source of the V and J calls. Counted in this sample were about 800,000 distinct CDR3 sequences; about 46% of them appeared once. Approximately 18% of the sample goes to the ten largest clones.

The cysteine opens and the phenylalanine closes a CDR3 of 14 amino acids. Only the CDR3 region is kept as DNA, spanning 42 bases read in frame from base 1. Germline trimming: 6 bases from V, 3 bases from J; junction bases outside gene matches: 8. From a lookup of the germline V gene, CDR1 and CDR2 are MDHEN and SYDVKM. The donors were about 40 Caucasian individuals from Russia, aged 6 to 90 years, who were systemically healthy. Roughly 9.5 milliliters of peripheral blood were drawn from each donor into EDTA-treated Vacutainer tubes. Ficoll-Paque density-gradient centrifugation was used to isolate PBMCs, with at least 6.5 million obtained per sample. Total RNA was extracted from PBMCs with Trizol reagent, with at least 6 micrograms obtained per sample. The percentages of naive CD45RAhigh/CD27high T cells were determined by flow cytometry on a PBMC aliquot from every donor.

Rearrangement joined TRBV28 to TRBJ2-7; the central 7 bases match TRBD1. Input material: blood. This clonotype was sampled from a man at least 80 years old in good health. At the DNA level, the sequence is TGTGCCAGCAGGTCGTACAGGGGAGTCTACGAGCAGTACTTC. The translation is CASRSYRGVYEQYF.